This record covers a single T cell receptor (beta chain). Its antigen is not known. CDR1 is LGHNA and CDR2 is YSLEER in the germline V gene. There are 13 residues in the CDR3. UMI-labeled TRB cDNA libraries were prepared by 5' RACE. After re-calling the 5' RACE reads, TCRdb lists one entry per CDR3 protein, DNA absent. This repertoire comprises tens of thousands of distinct CDR3 sequences; its ten largest clones make up around 0.51%. This specimen belongs to a study of CXCR3-negative and CXCR3-positive naive CD8 T cells. Study in general: Each library gave roughly 1.5 +/- 0.3 million of about 140 million TRB reads.

Study-wide points: CXCR3-positive naive cells had TRB CDR3s that were more hydrophobic than CXCR3-negative naive cells had.

The specimen sequenced was naive CXCR3+ CD8+ T cells from blood. Subset defined: CD45RO-CCR7+CD27+CD95- naive CD8+ T cells expressing CXCR3 (TNR3+). This receptor was taken from a human donor in good health. Some clones in this sample may be carry-over from other donors' samples. V gene TRBV4-3 combines with J gene TRBJ2-1; the TCRdb D gene call, TRBD1, has no DNA to confirm it. CDR3 residues: CASSSGPNNEQFF.